Listed below are T cell receptor beta chains from one sample, sequenced in a study of control samples from healthy donors and cancer patients. TCRdb keeps only in-frame clones here, not all; method: immunoSEQ multiplex PCR. This table holds around 170,000 clones, 85% to 90% found once. The sample comprised blood. The receptor source for this set is a woman in her forties or fifties in good health. CDR3s include the opening cysteine and the closing phenylalanine or tryptophan. A D gene is named only where the DNA matches it firmly. For some rows the clone size is stated as once, few or many, or as a class when expanded; others skip it.

d_gene	abundance	j_gene	v_gene	CDR3aa	CDR3nt
.	.	TRBJ1-2	TRBV30	CAWSAQRGYTF	TGTGCCTGGAGTGCACAGAGAGGCTACACCTTC
.	.	TRBJ2-7	TRBV5-1	CASSDQGSLNEQYF	TGCGCCAGCAGCGACCAGGGATCTCTCAACGAGCAGTACTTC
.	.	TRBJ1-6	TRBV28	CASSLLPSRDSPLHF	TGTGCCAGCAGTTTATTGCCCTCCAGGGATTCACCCCTCCACTTT
TRBD1	.	TRBJ1-5	TRBV19	CASSDGQVSNQPQHF	TGTGCCAGTAGTGATGGACAGGTTAGCAATCAGCCCCAGCATTTT
.	.	TRBJ2-7	TRBV5-4	CASSSGTSPYEQYF	TGTGCCAGCAGCTCGGGGACTTCTCCCTACGAGCAGTACTTC
.	.	TRBJ2-2	TRBV19	CASRVQHNTGELFF	TGTGCCAGTAGAGTACAGCACAACACCGGGGAGCTGTTTTTT
.	.	TRBJ1-2	TRBV7-2	CASSLRASDGYTF	TGTGCCAGCAGCTTAAGGGCCTCCGATGGCTACACCTTC
.	.	TRBJ1-1	TRBV2	CASNFAREAFF	TGTGCCAGCAACTTTGCCCGTGAAGCTTTCTTT
.	.	TRBJ1-1	TRBV19	CASSMYVGAFF	TGTGCCAGTAGTATGTACGTTGGAGCTTTCTTT
TRBD1	.	TRBJ2-3	TRBV30	CAWNRGQSTDTQYF	TGTGCCTGGAACAGGGGGCAGAGCACAGATACGCAGTATTTT
.	once	TRBJ1-1	TRBV6-6	CASSLKNTEAFF	TGTGCCAGCAGTTTAAAGAACACTGAAGCTTTCTTT
.	.	TRBJ1-1	TRBV3-1/TRBV3-2	CASSQDPRGITEAFF	TGTGCCAGCAGCCAAGATCCTAGGGGTATCACTGAAGCTTTCTTT
.	.	TRBJ1-2	TRBV10-3	CAISGPEFWGYTF	TGTGCCATCAGTGGCCCGGAGTTTTGGGGCTACACCTTC
.	.	TRBJ1-3	TRBV28	CASSLYSVGVGNTIYF	TGTGCCAGCAGTTTATACTCGGTGGGGGTTGGAAACACCATATATTTT
.	.	TRBJ1-5	TRBV4-1	CASSQDRRSNQPQHF	TGCGCCAGCAGCCAAGATCGGCGGAGCAATCAGCCCCAGCATTTT
.	.	TRBJ2-3	TRBV7-9	CASSWRSSAPQYF	TGTGCCAGCAGCTGGAGGTCCTCGGCTCCGCAGTATTTT
.	.	TRBJ1-2	TRBV5-1	CASSLDLGNYGYTF	TGCGCCAGCAGCTTGGATCTGGGTAACTATGGCTACACCTTC
.	.	TRBJ1-1	TRBV11-1	CASSLEVANTEAFF	TGTGCCAGCAGCTTAGAGGTCGCCAACACTGAAGCTTTCTTT
.	.	TRBJ2-5	TRBV30	CASDSGTLGETQYF	TGTGCCTCCGACTCGGGAACCCTGGGGGAGACCCAGTACTTC
.	.	TRBJ2-3	TRBV11-2	CASSLVGVAHTDTQYF	TGTGCCAGCAGCTTAGTCGGAGTAGCCCACACAGATACGCAGTATTTT
TRBD1	.	TRBJ2-7	TRBV19	CASSNRDRGKEYF	TGTGCCAGTAGTAACCGGGACAGGGGGAAGGAGTACTTC
.	.	TRBJ2-2	TRBV7-3	CASSPTGTGELFF	TGTGCCAGCAGCCCAACAGGGACCGGGGAGCTGTTTTTT
TRBD1	.	TRBJ2-4	TRBV11-2	CASSLDLPGQGGDIQYF	TGTGCCAGCAGCTTAGACCTACCGGGACAGGGTGGGGACATTCAGTACTTC
.	.	TRBJ1-5	TRBV28	CASRMTGINQPQHF	TGTGCCAGCAGGATGACAGGAATCAATCAGCCCCAGCATTTT
.	.	TRBJ1-1	TRBV29-1	CSARRASNTEAFF	TGCAGCGCCCGGAGGGCCAGTAACACTGAAGCTTTCTTT
.	.	TRBJ1-1	TRBV7-9	CASSLGLTLTEAFF	TGTGCCAGCAGCTTAGGCCTGACCCTCACTGAAGCTTTCTTT
.	.	TRBJ1-5	TRBV28	CASSPWWGGSRQPQHF	TGTGCCAGCAGCCCCTGGTGGGGGGGCTCGCGGCAGCCCCAGCATTTT
.	.	TRBJ2-1	TRBV24-1	CATSDVTGFRNEQFF	TGTGCCACCAGTGATGTCACAGGGTTCCGGAATGAGCAGTTCTTC
.	.	TRBJ2-7	TRBV20-1	CSASSGTHEQYF	TGCAGTGCTAGTTCAGGTACCCACGAGCAGTACTTC
TRBD2	once	TRBJ2-1	TRBV5-1	CASSATSAIYNEQFF	TGCGCCAGCAGCGCTACTAGCGCGATCTACAATGAGCAGTTCTTC
TRBD2	.	TRBJ2-3	TRBV28	CASIPQWRGNTDTQYF	TGTGCCAGCATTCCTCAGTGGCGGGGGAACACAGATACGCAGTATTTT
.	.	TRBJ2-1	TRBV11-3	CASSLDGGNSYNEQFF	TGTGCCAGCAGCCTAGACGGAGGGAACTCCTACAATGAGCAGTTCTTC
.	.	TRBJ2-7	TRBV7-2	CASGQRALYEQYF	TGTGCCAGCGGTCAACGGGCCCTATACGAGCAGTACTTC
TRBD2	once	TRBJ2-5	TRBV15	CATSRDPLAGGKETQYF	TGTGCCACCAGCAGAGATCCACTAGCGGGAGGGAAAGAGACCCAGTACTTC
.	once	TRBJ2-3	TRBV30	CAWTATSGDTQYF	TGTGCCTGGACAGCCACGTCTGGGGATACGCAGTATTTT
.	.	TRBJ2-2	TRBV2	CASRATQGMGAGELFF	TGTGCCAGCAGGGCGACCCAGGGGATGGGTGCCGGGGAGCTGTTTTTT
TRBD2	.	TRBJ2-2	TRBV19	CASTPGGNTGELFF	TGTGCCAGTACCCCGGGAGGAAACACCGGGGAGCTGTTTTTT
TRBD1	.	TRBJ2-3	TRBV9	CASTDMGQGTDTQYF	TGTGCCAGCACCGACATGGGACAGGGCACAGATACGCAGTATTTT
.	.	TRBJ1-1	TRBV27	CASSWQVSGGTEAFF	TGTGCCAGCAGTTGGCAGGTCAGCGGTGGCACTGAAGCTTTCTTT
TRBD2	.	TRBJ2-1	TRBV4-3	CASSQLGLADSYNEQFF	TGCGCCAGCAGCCAACTTGGACTAGCGGACTCCTACAATGAGCAGTTCTTC